This TCR beta chain stems from a study of T-cell memory formation after mild COVID-19. About the study: The TCR clusters were mostly specific to one donor.

This clonotype has only a few counts. No antigen is known for it. Germline V gene data show CDR1 as SGHVS and CDR2 as FNYEAQ. Trimming left V 5 bases short and J 2 bases short, with 18 bases between. The CDR3 spans 16 residues. TCRdb recomputed calls from the 5' RACE reads with MiXCR, one row per CDR3 protein. The sample lists 350,000 or so distinct CDR3 sequences; about 21% were seen once. Broader study findings: While clones contracting from day 15 to 85 were balanced between CD4 and CD8, later expanders leaned CD4+. Among contracting clones, CD4+ were mainly CM/EM and CD8+ enriched in EMRA. Several responding clones turned up in pre-infection memory, indicating that cross-reactive memory may have taken part.

The TCR was taken from an adult woman who had mild COVID-19 (a few samples of this study predate the infection). Cell type and time point are not known. Material for sequencing was PBMCs or a T cell subset sorted from them (not recorded which). This chain links TRBV7-6 with TRBJ1-2; no reliable D call. The CDR3, as DNA: TGTGCCAGCAGCCCCGTGGCCTCTGGAGGAAACTATGGCTACACCTTC. Translated, it gives CASSPVASGGNYGYTF.